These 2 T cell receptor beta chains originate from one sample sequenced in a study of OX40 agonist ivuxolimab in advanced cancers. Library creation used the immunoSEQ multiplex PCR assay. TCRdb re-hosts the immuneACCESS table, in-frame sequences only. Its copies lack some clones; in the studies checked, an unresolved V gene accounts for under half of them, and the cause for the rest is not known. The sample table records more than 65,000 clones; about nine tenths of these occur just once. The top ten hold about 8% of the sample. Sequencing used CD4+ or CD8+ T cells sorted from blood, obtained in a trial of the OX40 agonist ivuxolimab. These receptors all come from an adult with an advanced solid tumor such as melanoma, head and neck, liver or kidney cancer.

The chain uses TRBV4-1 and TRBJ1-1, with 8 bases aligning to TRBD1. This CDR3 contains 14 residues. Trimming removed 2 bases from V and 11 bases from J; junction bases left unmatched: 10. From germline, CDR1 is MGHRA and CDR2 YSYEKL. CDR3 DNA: TGCGCCAGCAGCCAATTGCAGGGGGCCCCTGCGGCTTTCTTT. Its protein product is CASSQLQGAPAAFF.

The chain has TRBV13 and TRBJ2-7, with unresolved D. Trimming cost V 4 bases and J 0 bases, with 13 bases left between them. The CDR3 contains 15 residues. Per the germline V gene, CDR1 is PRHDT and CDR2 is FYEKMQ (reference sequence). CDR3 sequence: CASSSLSESSYEQYF. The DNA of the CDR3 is TGTGCCAGCAGCTCTCTTTCAGAGAGCTCCTACGAGCAGTACTTC.